Shown below are 23 T cell receptor beta chains from a single sample sequenced in a study of blood T cell repertoires in COVID-19. Sequencing used immunoSEQ multiplex PCR; TCRdb keeps in-frame clones, though not all of them. The table records hundreds of thousands of clones, roughly nine tenths of them present only once. Sample: peripheral blood. The receptors were sampled from a woman aged 50 to 60 with COVID-19, enrolled during active disease.

In this sample, this clone turned up once. The V and J genes are TRBV11-2 and TRBJ2-6, with 10 bases lining up with TRBD1. The CDR3 extends over 18 amino acids. In germline, CDR1 is SGHAT, CDR2 FQNNGV. The V and J ends lost 5 bases and 0 bases, in that order; junction bases with no gene match: 7. Here the CDR3 reads CASSPLGQGNSGANVLTF. The CDR3, as DNA: TGTGCCAGCAGCCCGTTGGGACAGGGGAACTCTGGGGCCAACGTCCTGACTTTC. The variable domain in full, completed from reference TRBV11-2 and TRBJ2-6, reads EAGVAQSPRYKIIEKRQSVAFWCNPISGHATLYWYQQILGQGPKLLIQFQNNGVVDDSQLPKDRFSAERLKGVDSTLKIQPAKLEDSAVYLCASSPLGQGNSGANVLTFGAGSRLTVL.

The V call is TRBV6-2 or TRBV6-3, the J call TRBJ2-7, with a possible D match to TRBD2 (6 bases). Germline lookup yields CDR1 MNHEY and CDR2 SVGEGT. Trimming removed 5 bases from V and 4 bases from J, with 15 bases in between. CDR3 size: 14 residues. The CDR3 is CASSPPGTGYEQYF. CDR3 DNA: TGTGCCAGCAGTCCCCCCGGGACTGGATACGAGCAGTACTTC.

The chain recombines TRBV10-3 with TRBJ2-7; 7 nucleotides align to TRBD1. J gave up 3 bases and V 10 bases, and 3 bases lay outside the gene matches. This CDR3 has 11 residues. Germline CDR1 is ENHRY and CDR2 is SYGVKD. CDR3: CARDRNYEQYF. CDR3 DNA: TGTGCCAGGGACAGAAACTACGAGCAGTACTTC.

This clone appeared once. The rearrangement uses TRBV9 and TRBJ2-3; 7 positions agree with TRBD2. CDR1 and CDR2 from the germline V gene are SGDLS and YYNGEE. V lost 0 bases and J lost 4; bases outside the gene matches: 8. The CDR3 is made up of 16 amino acids. The CDR3 DNA reads as TGTGCCAGCAGCGTAGGTTCGGGGGGAGGGGCAGATACGCAGTATTTT. Translating gives CASSVGSGGGADTQYF.

This chain connects TRBV5-5 to TRBJ2-7, with D possibly TRBD1 on 6 matching bases. Looked up from germline, CDR1 is SGHKS and CDR2 is YYEKEE (reference sequence). V shed 1 base and J shed 4 bases, with 21 bases lying between them. The CDR3 is 17 amino acids. The DNA of the CDR3 is TGTGCCAGCAGCTTGAACAAGGACAGAAGACGAAAGTACGAGCAGTACTTC. This gives the protein CASSLNKDRRRKYEQYF.

This clone was seen once. The genes are TRBV2 and TRBJ1-4; 7 bases map to TRBD1. After removal of 5 bases from V and 8 bases from J, the junction contained 11 bases not matched to a gene. The CDR3 extends over 15 amino acids. The V gene's germline CDR1 is SNHLY and CDR2 FYNNEI. The CDR3 DNA reads as TGTGCCAGCAGTCCCTGGACAGGAGGAGGAGAAAAACTGTTTTTT. This sequence encodes CASSPWTGGGEKLFF.

The rearrangement uses TRBV30 and TRBJ2-1; weak D call: TRBD2 (5 bases). Germline V gives CDR1 GTSNPN, CDR2 SVGIG (reference sequence). The V end lost 4 bases, the J end lost 7 bases, and 8 bases lay between the germline ends. The CDR3 runs 11 residues. CDR3: CAWTGGNEQFF. Here the CDR3 DNA reads TGTGCCTGGACAGGCGGGAATGAGCAGTTCTTC.

The chain has TRBV4-2 and TRBJ2-1, with D perhaps TRBD2 (5 bases). The germline CDR1 and CDR2 sequences are LGHNA and YNFKEQ. The CDR3 length is 15 residues. Trimming pared 1 base from V and 5 bases from J, leaving 12 bases between. CDR3 nucleotide sequence: TGTGCCAGCAGCCAAGGGACTTCAAACGACAATGAGCAGTTCTTC. Residues: CASSQGTSNDNEQFF.

The chain joins TRBV5-4 to TRBJ2-7, with 8 bases aligning to TRBD1. This CDR3 is built from 12 residues. V lost 5 bases and J lost 5; bases outside the gene matches: 3. Germline CDR1 is SGHNT and CDR2 is YYREEE (reference sequence). The DNA of the CDR3 is TGTGCCAGCAGTTCGGACAGGGACGAGCAGTACTTC. It is translated as CASSSDRDEQYF.

The chain is built from TRBV18 and TRBJ2-3, with 10 bases fitting TRBD1. CDR3 size: 20 residues. V was pared by 3 bases and J by 0 bases, with 15 bases of the junction left unmatched. Germline V CDR1 and CDR2: KGHSH, LQKENI. The CDR3 region is CASSPPWGDRGTTSTDTQYF. For the CDR3, the DNA is TGTGCCAGCTCACCCCCCTGGGGGGACAGGGGCACCACTAGCACAGATACGCAGTATTTT.

In its sample, this clone was seen once. J is TRBJ2-1 and V is TRBV19, with D maybe TRBD2 (7 bases). Trimming left V 4 bases short and J 0 bases short, with 16 bases between. Germline loops: CDR1 LNHDA, CDR2 SQIVND (reference sequence). The CDR3 sequence is 17 residues long. CDR3 loop: CASSKGEGRSSYNEQFF. The DNA for the CDR3 is TGTGCCAGTAGTAAGGGGGAGGGGCGTTCCTCCTACAATGAGCAGTTCTTC.

V is TRBV12-5 and J is TRBJ1-2, with D possibly TRBD1 on 5 matching bases. V lost 1 base and J 4 bases, leaving 10 bases between the germline ends. The germline V gene has CDR1 LGHNT and CDR2 FRNRAP. The CDR3 is 14 residues long. The CDR3 nucleotides are TGTGCTAGTGGTTTGGGGCAGGGTGTCTATGGCTACACCTTC. This translates into CASGLGQGVYGYTF.

The chain is built from TRBV5-1 and TRBJ2-1, with TRBD2 identical over 8 bases. V dropped 0 bases and J dropped 0; count of bases not matched to a gene: 2. This CDR3 is 16 amino acids long. The germline V gene has CDR1 SGHRS and CDR2 YFSETQ. CDR3 loop: CASSLDGGVSYNEQFF. The DNA of the CDR3 is TGCGCCAGCAGCTTGGACGGGGGGGTCTCCTACAATGAGCAGTTCTTC.

The rearrangement links TRBV18 to TRBJ1-1; no clear D. Looked up from germline, CDR1 is KGHSH and CDR2 is LQKENI. V was clipped by 3 bases and J by 0 bases, with 14 bases between them. The CDR3 consists of 16 residues. The CDR3 spells CASSPSSDLMNTEAFF. The CDR3 DNA reads TGTGCCAGCTCACCGAGCTCCGATTTAATGAACACTGAAGCTTTCTTT.

This chain connects TRBV12-3 or TRBV12-4 to TRBJ1-1, with no clear D. V was pared by 6 bases and J by 5 bases, with 10 bases between. The CDR3 loop spans 12 amino acids. CDR3 in amino acids: CASSNSGTEAFF. As DNA, the CDR3 is TGTGCCAGCAGCAACAGTGGGACTGAAGCTTTCTTT.

A remark on this clone: At one of its ends the junction is not consistent with the germline gene, which may arise from a read error. V gene TRBV7-9 combines with J gene TRBJ1-1; D is possibly TRBD1 (6 bases). Germline lookup yields CDR1 SEHNR and CDR2 FQNEAQ (reference sequence). The length of the CDR3 is 14 residues. CDR3 in amino acids: CAGSLGQIDTEAFF. CDR3 DNA: TGTGCCGGCAGCTTAGGACAGATCGACACTGAAGCTTTCTTT. Combining the CDR3 with reference TRBV7-9 and TRBJ1-1 gives the whole variable domain DTGVSQNPRHKITKRGQNVTFRCDPISEHNRLYWYRQTLGQGPEFLTYFQNEAQLEKSRLLSDRFSAERPKGSFSTLEIQRTEQGDSAMYLCAGSLGQIDTEAFFGQGTRLTVV.

This chain joins TRBV5-1 and TRBJ1-3; 10 nucleotides match TRBD1. The J segment lost 0 bases and the V segment lost 0 bases, leaving 6 bases of the junction unmatched. The CDR3 has 18 residues. The germline CDR1 and CDR2 sequences are SGHRS and YFSETQ. The CDR3 here is CASSLEGQGSYSGNTIYF. The CDR3 DNA sequence: TGCGCCAGCAGCTTGGAGGGACAGGGGTCTTACTCTGGAAACACCATATATTTT.

This CDR3 is CASTRGQQETQYF. The CDR3 nucleotides read TGTGCCAGCACCCGGGGACAGCAAGAGACCCAGTACTTC. The rearrangement joins TRBV6-5 to TRBJ2-5, with 7 bases aligning to TRBD1. This CDR3 spans 13 amino acids. CDR1 and CDR2 from the germline V gene are MNHEY and SVGAGI. V lost 7 bases and J lost 2; bases outside the gene matches: 4.

The chain uses TRBV5-1 and TRBJ2-5, with 12 bases aligning to TRBD1. Germline V gives CDR1 SGHRS, CDR2 YFSETQ. V lost 4 bases, J lost 1 base, and 5 bases stayed unmatched. The CDR3 sequence is 16 residues long. CDR3 bases: TGCGCCAGCAGCCCAGGGGACAGGGGGCGCCAAGAGACCCAGTACTTC. This translates into CASSPGDRGRQETQYF.

V is TRBV5-1 and J is TRBJ2-2; TRBD2 matches 14 bases. CDR1 SGHRS and CDR2 YFSETQ come from the germline V gene. J lost 3 bases, V lost 10 bases, and 8 bases had no gene match. This CDR3 has 16 residues. As DNA, the CDR3 is TGCGCCTCGACCGGGACTAGCGGGAGATACACCGGGGAGCTGTTTTTT. Amino acid sequence: CASTGTSGRYTGELFF.

A note on this clone: Other DNA variants within this sample encode the same CDR3. The chain joins TRBV5-1 to TRBJ2-3, with TRBD2 as a possible D gene (6 bases). The germline gives CDR1 SGHRS, CDR2 YFSETQ. The germline V and J ends were trimmed by 4 bases and 2 bases, with 11 bases remaining between them. CDR3 length: 14 residues. The CDR3 DNA reads as TGCGCCAGCAGCGTCGGGGGTTACACAGATACGCAGTATTTT. This gives the protein CASSVGGYTDTQYF.

The V gene is TRBV6-5, the J gene TRBJ1-1; no clear D. This CDR3 has 14 amino acids. The germline gives CDR1 MNHEY, CDR2 SVGAGI. Trimming took off 6 bases at V and 1 base at J, with 12 bases between the two ends. CDR3 residues: CASSTEAGNTEAFF. The CDR3 coding sequence is TGTGCCAGCAGCACGGAGGCAGGGAACACTGAAGCTTTCTTT.

CDR3 coding DNA: TGCGCCAGCAGCCGTTCAAGGGGGCTCGGCTACACCTTC. Its translation is CASSRSRGLGYTF. The rearrangement links TRBV4-1 to TRBJ1-2, with 7 positions matching TRBD1. Germline V gene sequence: CDR1 MGHRA, CDR2 YSYEKL. The V segment lost 4 bases and the J segment 8 bases; nucleotides outside the gene matches: 7. This CDR3 contains 13 residues.